This T cell receptor beta chain was captured in a study of blood T cell repertoires in COVID-19. Study information: Sites across the United States, Italy and Spain contributed samples from acute and convalescent COVID-19. T cells, B-cell-depleted T cells, or PBMCs supplied cDNA or gDNA.

Original handling: Amplification of reference gene primers was used by the study to estimate nucleated cell counts. Profiled with immunoSEQ multiplex PCR; TCRdb holds only in-frame clones, not every one. V and J calls plus clone size are reproduced from that table; the DNA served to infer D and trimming. Among around 140,000 clones listed, roughly nine tenths were seen once. The CDR3 extends over 16 amino acids. From germline, CDR1 is SGHRS and CDR2 YFSETQ. Between the trimmed V and J ends, which lost 2 bases and 2 bases, there was a span of 13 bases. The sequenced material came from peripheral blood. The sequence came from a human donor in a cohort sampled during active COVID-19. This chain joins TRBV5-1 and TRBJ1-4; TRBD1 is a possible D gene (5 bases). CDR3 loop: CASSLDGGITNEKLFF. In DNA, the CDR3 is TGCGCCAGCAGCTTAGATGGGGGGATCACTAATGAAAAACTGTTTTTT. Together with reference TRBV5-1 and TRBJ1-4, the CDR3 gives the full variable domain: KAGVTQTPRYLIKTRGQQVTLSCSPISGHRSVSWYQQTPGQGLQFLFEYFSETQRNKGNFPGRFSGRQFSNSRSEMNVSTLELGDSALYLCASSLDGGITNEKLFFGSGTQLSVL.